The 13 T cell receptor beta chains below were found in one sample sequenced in a study of shared clonotypes between healthy human individuals. TCRdb's table, derived via immunoSEQ multiplex PCR, lists solely in-frame clones and lacks some. The table includes some 1,600,000 clones, 95% to 99% detected once. What was sequenced was naive CD4+ T cells sorted from blood. The subset here: CD45RA+ positively selected. All receptors derive from a man aged 30-40 years in good health.

This chain joins TRBV28 and TRBJ2-7, with TRBD2 matching 9 bases. The CDR3 runs 15 residues. V trimming: 6 bases; J trimming: 0 bases; junction bases outside the gene matches: 6. CDR1 MDHEN and CDR2 SYDVKM come from the germline V gene. The CDR3 DNA reads TGTGCCAGCAGACCAACTAGCGGGTACTCCTACGAGCAGTACTTC. This translates into CASRPTSGYSYEQYF.

The chain combines TRBV19 with TRBJ2-3; D gene uncertain. CDR3 length equals 13 residues. Germline V gene data show CDR1 as LNHDA and CDR2 as SQIVND (reference sequence). Deletions cut 9 bases from V and 1 base from J, with 11 bases between. The CDR3 sequence is CASCLGGTDTQYF. The CDR3 DNA reads TGTGCCAGCTGCTTAGGCGGCACAGATACGCAGTATTTT. The whole variable domain, filled in from reference TRBV19 and TRBJ2-3, reads DGGITQSPKYLFRKEGQNVTLSCEQNLNHDAMYWYRQDPGQGLRLIYYSQIVNDFQKGDIAEGYSVSREKKESFPLTVTSAQKNPTAFYLCASCLGGTDTQYFGPGTRLTVL.

V gene TRBV25-1 combines with J gene TRBJ2-2; 10 nucleotides match TRBD2. V lost 3 bases, J lost 7 bases, and 8 bases stayed unmatched. This CDR3 is 16 amino acids long. Germline values: CDR1 MGHDK, CDR2 SYGVNS. CDR3 in DNA: TGTGCCAGCAGTGAGCCGAGCGGGAGGGCCGGCGGGGAGCTGTTTTTT. It yields the protein CASSEPSGRAGGELFF.

CDR3 bases: TGTGCCAGCAGCCAAGGGACTAGCGATTACAATGAGCAGTTCTTC. Protein sequence: CASSQGTSDYNEQFF. This chain joins TRBV14 and TRBJ2-1, with TRBD2 identical over 9 bases. V lost 1 base to trimming and J lost 4 bases; unmatched junction nucleotides: 2. This CDR3 contains 15 residues. Germline V gene lookup returns CDR1 SGHDN and CDR2 FVKESK. The full variable domain, rest sourced from reference TRBV14 and TRBJ2-1, is EAGVTQFPSHSVIEKGQTVTLRCDPISGHDNLYWYRRVMGKEIKFLLHFVKESKQDESGMPNNRFLAERTGGTYSTLKVQPAELEDSGVYFCASSQGTSDYNEQFFGPGTRLTVL.

V usage is TRBV5-4 and J usage is TRBJ1-3; D not certain. This CDR3 has 15 residues. In germline, CDR1 is SGHNT, CDR2 YYREEE (reference sequence). The V and J ends lost 6 bases and 0 bases respectively, with 13 bases between them. DNA for the CDR3: TGTGCCAGCACCTTAGGCGGTGCCTCTGGAAACACCATATATTTT. This codes for CASTLGGASGNTIYF.

A word on this clone: The junction and the germline gene differ at one end; a read error may be behind it. The CDR3 DNA follows: TGTGCCTGGAGTGTCGTTAAAAGGGACTACGGACAAGGGACCCAGTACTTC. The encoded protein is CAWSVVKRDYGQGTQYF. This chain uses TRBV30 with TRBJ2-5; 7 positions agree with TRBD2. Germline-derived CDR1 and CDR2 are GTSNPN and SVGIG (reference sequence). The CDR3 has 17 residues.

This chain connects TRBV18 to TRBJ2-7; 10 bases are shared with TRBD2. Trimming took 2 bases from V and 5 from J; bases not matched to a gene: 6. Germline V gene sequence: CDR1 KGHSH, CDR2 LQKENI. The CDR3 consists of 15 residues. CDR3 amino acids: CASSPLASGSDEQYF. Here the CDR3 DNA reads TGTGCCAGCTCACCATTGGCTAGCGGGAGCGACGAGCAGTACTTC.

The chain carries TRBV29-1 and TRBJ2-2; 9 positions match TRBD2. J was trimmed by 7 bases and V by 7 bases; bases with no gene match: 10. Germline assignment: CDR1 SQVTM and CDR2 ANQGSEA. The CDR3 runs 14 residues. The CDR3 is CSGVAGDDGGELFF. Written as DNA, the CDR3 is TGCAGCGGGGTAGCGGGAGACGATGGCGGGGAGCTGTTTTTT.

V usage is TRBV15 and J usage is TRBJ2-1; 10 nucleotides line up with TRBD1. Germline CDR1 LNHNV, CDR2 YYDKDF (reference sequence). Unmatched junction bases numbered 20, after V lost 8 bases and J lost 7 bases. The CDR3 is 18 amino acids. The CDR3 bases are TGTGCCACCGAGACTACTTCGGGACAGGGGAGGCGTGGGAATGAGCAGTTCTTC. As protein: CATETTSGQGRRGNEQFF.

The chain joins TRBV10-1 to TRBJ2-1; D might be TRBD2 (7 bases). The CDR3 loop spans 17 amino acids. The germline V gene has CDR1 WNHNN and CDR2 SYGVQD (reference sequence). V lost 0 bases, J lost 9 bases, and 21 bases lay in between. In DNA form, the CDR3 reads TGCGCCAGCAGTGAGTCGAGGGGGGGGACGCCGTCGGGTGAGCAGTTCTTC. It codes for CASSESRGGTPSGEQFF.

The chain combines TRBV27 with TRBJ1-3; tentative D call: TRBD1 (5 bases). Between the trimmed V and J ends, which lost 6 bases and 11 bases, there was a span of 17 bases. Per germline, CDR1 MNHEY and CDR2 SMNVEV (reference sequence). The CDR3 totals 13 residues. CDR3 loop: CASRPGRYVAIYF. As DNA, the CDR3 is TGTGCCAGCAGGCCGGGGCGCTACGTCGCCATATATTTT.

The CDR3 loop reads CASSTPGEETQYF. The CDR3 DNA is TGTGCCAGCAGTACCCCCGGAGAAGAGACCCAGTACTTC. The chain employs TRBV6-5 and TRBJ2-5, with D uncertain. Germline CDR1 and CDR2: MNHEY and SVGAGI. V was clipped by 5 bases and J by 3 bases, with 10 bases between them. The CDR3 loop spans 13 amino acids.

The rearrangement joins TRBV5-8 to TRBJ2-3; D not certain. V was trimmed by 3 bases and J by 5 bases, leaving 10 bases between them. The length of the CDR3 is 13 residues. Germline CDR1 and CDR2: SGHTS and YDEGEE. This CDR3 reads CASSSWAKDTQYF. The CDR3 region has the DNA TGTGCCAGCAGCTCCTGGGCGAAAGATACGCAGTATTTT.